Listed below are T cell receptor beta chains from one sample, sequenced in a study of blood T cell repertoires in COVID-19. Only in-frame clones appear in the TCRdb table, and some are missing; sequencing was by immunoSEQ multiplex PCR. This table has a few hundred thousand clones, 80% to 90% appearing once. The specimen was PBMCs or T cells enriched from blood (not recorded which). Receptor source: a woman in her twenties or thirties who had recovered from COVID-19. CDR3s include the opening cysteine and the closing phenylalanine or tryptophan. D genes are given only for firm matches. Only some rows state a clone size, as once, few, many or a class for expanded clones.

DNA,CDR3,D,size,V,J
TGTGCCAGCAGTTACAAGGCTAGCGGGAGAGAGGAGCAGTTCTTC,CASSYKASGREEQFF,TRBD2,-,TRBV6-5,TRBJ2-1
TGTGCCAGCGGGAGGACAGGGGGCAATCAGCCCCAGCATTTT,CASGRTGGNQPQHF,TRBD1,-,TRBV2,TRBJ1-5
TGCAGCCTCGGGCGGGAACCTCAAGAGACCCAGTACTTC,CSLGREPQETQYF,-,-,TRBV29-1,TRBJ2-5
TGCAGCGTTAGACAGGACCCGAACACTGAAGCTTTCTTT,CSVRQDPNTEAFF,-,-,TRBV29-1,TRBJ1-1
TGTGCCAGCAGACTCCAAAAACAGGCCTACGAGCAGTACTTC,CASRLQKQAYEQYF,-,-,TRBV6-5,TRBJ2-7
TGTGCCAGAAGCTTGACGAGGGACTGGGCTAATGAAAAACTGTTTTTT,CARSLTRDWANEKLFF,-,-,TRBV5-3,TRBJ1-4
TGTGCCAGCAGCTTAGGTCCGGCCAGCGGAAGCTCCTACGAGCAGTACTTC,CASSLGPASGSSYEQYF,-,-,TRBV7-9,TRBJ2-7
TGCGCCAGCAGCCCCTGGGGGGAGGGCACAGATACGCAGTATTTT,CASSPWGEGTDTQYF,-,-,TRBV5-1,TRBJ2-3
TGTGCCAGCAGGGTAGGGAGGAGCAGCGGAAAACTGTTTTTT,CASRVGRSSGKLFF,-,-,TRBV28,TRBJ1-4
TGCGCCAGCAGTTGGGACAGATTCGAAGCTTTCTTT,CASSWDRFEAFF,TRBD1,-,TRBV10-2,TRBJ1-1
TGTGCCAGCAGTTTTACCCCAGGGGTTCGGAGCACAGATACGCAGTATTTT,CASSFTPGVRSTDTQYF,-,-,TRBV28,TRBJ2-3
TGTGCCAGCAGCTTGGAAAGGGGGCCCAGTCAGCCCCAGCATTTT,CASSLERGPSQPQHF,TRBD1,-,TRBV11-2,TRBJ1-5
TGTGCCACCAGCAGGGGGATGCGTAGCGGGGACAATGAGCAGTTCTTC,CATSRGMRSGDNEQFF,TRBD2,few,TRBV15,TRBJ2-1
TGTGCCAGCAGTCCCCATCCAACTAATGAAAAACTGTTTTTT,CASSPHPTNEKLFF,-,once,TRBV28,TRBJ1-4
TGTGCCAGCAGCTTGATGGGGGGCACTGAAGCTTTCTTT,CASSLMGGTEAFF,-,-,TRBV5-6,TRBJ1-1
TGTGCCAGCAGCCAACGCACACTAAACACTGAAGCTTTCTTT,CASSQRTLNTEAFF,-,-,TRBV7-2,TRBJ1-1
TGTGCCAGCAGTTGGGCAGGTGGAAACACCATATATTTT,CASSWAGGNTIYF,-,-,TRBV28,TRBJ1-3
TGTGCCAGCAGTTTAGGGACAGCAAATTCACCCCTCCACTTT,CASSLGTANSPLHF,TRBD1,-,TRBV28,TRBJ1-6
TGTGCCAGCAGCCAAGCAGCGTATGGCTACACCTTC,CASSQAAYGYTF,-,-,TRBV3-1/TRBV3-2,TRBJ1-2
TGTGCCAGCTATTTTCTAGCGGGAGGGGACAATGAGCAGTTCTTC,CASYFLAGGDNEQFF,TRBD2,-,TRBV2,TRBJ2-1
TGTGCCATCTCACCTTGGGCCAACAATCAGCCCCAGCATTTT,CAISPWANNQPQHF,-,-,TRBV28,TRBJ1-5
TGTGCCAGCAGCTTAATCGCTAGCGGGAGGCGCACAGATACGCAGTATTTT,CASSLIASGRRTDTQYF,TRBD2,-,TRBV7-2,TRBJ2-3
TGTGCCAGCTCACCACCAAACGGAGAGACCCAGTACTTC,CASSPPNGETQYF,-,-,TRBV18,TRBJ2-5
TGCGCCAGCAGCTTTTTCCGGGTCTTCTCCTACGAGCAGTACTTC,CASSFFRVFSYEQYF,-,-,TRBV5-1,TRBJ2-7
TGCGCCAGCAGCCCGGGGACAGGGATCAGCTACACCTTC,CASSPGTGISYTF,TRBD1,-,TRBV5-1,TRBJ1-2
TGTGCCAGCAGTGGGGGGACAGACGGGAAGAGCTCCTACAATGAGCAGTTCTTC,CASSGGTDGKSSYNEQFF,-,-,TRBV11-2,TRBJ2-1
TGTGCCTGGAGTGTAGGGCCCCGGGGAAGCAAAGGTCCCTTTGGTGGCCTTTACACCGGGGAGCTGTTTTTT,CAWSVGPRGSKGPFGGLYTGELFF,-,-,TRBV30,TRBJ2-2
TGTGCCAGCAGTTCCCTCCGTACAGAATACAAAAACATTCAGTACTTC,CASSSLRTEYKNIQYF,-,-,TRBV6-5,TRBJ2-4
TGTGCCAGCAGTCCGGGCGGCGCAGGGGGGCGCAGTCACTATGGCTACACCTTC,CASSPGGAGGRSHYGYTF,TRBD1,-,TRBV6-6,TRBJ1-2
TGCGCCAGCAGCTTGACAACCGGGGGAAGAACCGGGGAGCTGTTTTTT,CASSLTTGGRTGELFF,-,-,TRBV5-1,TRBJ2-2
TGTGCCAGCAGCTTGGGCACAGGCGGGGACTATGGCTACACCTTC,CASSLGTGGDYGYTF,-,-,TRBV5-6,TRBJ1-2
TGTGCCAGCAGCTTGAGTAGACAGGGTGGTTCACCCCTCCACTTT,CASSLSRQGGSPLHF,TRBD1,-,TRBV7-2,TRBJ1-6
TGTGCCAGCAGTCCGCTCTCGAGGAACACTGAAGCTTTCTTT,CASSPLSRNTEAFF,-,-,TRBV25-1,TRBJ1-1
TGTGCCAGCAGGACAGGAGGGACAGGGAACTACGAGCAGTACTTC,CASRTGGTGNYEQYF,TRBD1,-,TRBV7-9,TRBJ2-7
TGCGCCAGCAGCTTGAGGAGCGGGGTCGACGAGCAGTACTTC,CASSLRSGVDEQYF,TRBD2,-,TRBV5-1,TRBJ2-7
TGTGCCTGGAGTCCCCCGGGGGGGTTTGAAGCTTTCTTT,CAWSPPGGFEAFF,-,-,TRBV30,TRBJ1-1
TGTGCCAGCAGTTGGGCGTCTTCCTACGAGCAGTACTTC,CASSWASSYEQYF,-,-,TRBV27,TRBJ2-7
TGTGCCAGCAAGGACAGATCGACGTACACCGGGGAGCTGTTTTTT,CASKDRSTYTGELFF,-,-,TRBV19,TRBJ2-2
TGTGCCAGCAGCTTAGGAAGACAGAGCACAGATACGCAGTATTTT,CASSLGRQSTDTQYF,-,-,TRBV7-2,TRBJ2-3
TGTGCCAGCAGTTTGTTTGGGGGGTTTAGCAATCAGCCCCAGCATTTT,CASSLFGGFSNQPQHF,-,-,TRBV28,TRBJ1-5
TGTGCCAGCAGTGAGTCCGACAGTTTTCGCGGCTACACCTTC,CASSESDSFRGYTF,-,-,TRBV6-1,TRBJ1-2
TGTGCCAGCAGTTTTCCCGGGACAGGGGATTACACCGGGGAGCTGTTTTTT,CASSFPGTGDYTGELFF,TRBD1,-,TRBV28,TRBJ2-2
TGTGCCAGCAGTGAGAGGACAAACACTGAAGCTTTCTTT,CASSERTNTEAFF,-,-,TRBV6-4,TRBJ1-1
TGTGCCAGCAGTGCGCGGGGGCGAGGCACAGATACGCAGTATTTT,CASSARGRGTDTQYF,-,-,TRBV2,TRBJ2-3
TGTGCCAGCAGTTATGGCGGACTACTATACAGGGGGACAACCTACAATGAGCAGTTCTTC,CASSYGGLLYRGTTYNEQFF,TRBD1,-,TRBV28,TRBJ2-1
TGTGCCATCAGTGGCACGGGACAGGGGATCTATGGCTACACCTTC,CAISGTGQGIYGYTF,TRBD1,-,TRBV10-3,TRBJ1-2
TGTGCCAGTAGCCGATTTGGGACAGATTATAATTCACCCCTCCACTTT,CASSRFGTDYNSPLHF,TRBD1,-,TRBV19,TRBJ1-6
TGCGCCAGCAGCCCAACAGGGTCCTTTTCACCCCTCCACTTT,CASSPTGSFSPLHF,-,-,TRBV4-1,TRBJ1-6
TGTGCCAGCACGAGAAAGAATCAGCCCCAGCATTTT,CASTRKNQPQHF,-,-,TRBV6-6,TRBJ1-5
TGTGCCAGCAGCTTACTAGCGGGAGCCCCCTACGAGCAGTACTTC,CASSLLAGAPYEQYF,TRBD2,-,TRBV7-3,TRBJ2-7
TGTGCCACCAGTGAGTGGGACAGAGGCACCGGGGAGCTGTTTTTT,CATSEWDRGTGELFF,TRBD1,once,TRBV24-1,TRBJ2-2